This T cell receptor beta chain was retrieved from a study of neurological immune-mediated disorders. Study-level results: There was no clinical or MRI feature that showed an association with the multiple sclerosis repertoire cluster.

This clonotype has at least ten counts. The antigen remains undetermined. TCRdb reanalysed the 5' RACE reads using MiXCR and keeps one entry per CDR3 protein. The sample contains under 80,000 distinct CDR3 sequences, 4% to 6% of which appear only once. Where libraries were unsorted, they were derived from 2 million PBMCs stored at -80 degrees C. Per germline, CDR1 LGHNA and CDR2 YSLEER. Trimming pared 4 bases from V and 3 bases from J, leaving 10 bases between. There are 14 residues in the CDR3. This chain connects TRBV4-3 to TRBJ2-1, with TRBD1 as a possible D gene (6 bases). Source material: PBMCs. The clonotype originates from a woman between 45 and 65 years old with multiple sclerosis. CDR3 residues: CASSPGQVYNEQFF. CDR3 nucleotide sequence: TGCGCCAGCAGCCCGGGACAAGTCTACAATGAGCAGTTCTTC.